The 21 T cell receptor beta chains presented below share a single source sample, sequenced in a study of blood T cell repertoires in COVID-19. Profiling relied on immunoSEQ multiplex PCR, and the TCRdb table lists in-frame clones only, not all of them. The sample has roughly 79,000 clones; roughly 86% are singletons. Sequenced material: peripheral blood. These receptors were obtained from a human donor in a cohort sampled during active COVID-19.

The DNA for the CDR3 is TGTGCCAGCAGCTTAACGAGAGGGCCCTCCTACGAGCAGTACTTC. It translates to CASSLTRGPSYEQYF. V usage is TRBV7-3 and J usage is TRBJ2-7; weak D call: TRBD2 (5 bases). The CDR3 consists of 15 residues. Trimming cost V 0 bases and J 0 bases, with 9 bases left between them. Per the germline V gene, CDR1 is SGHTA and CDR2 is FQGTGA. Supplemented by reference TRBV7-3 and TRBJ2-7, the full variable domain reads GAGVSQTPSNKVTEKGKYVELRCDPISGHTALYWYRQSLGQGPEFLIYFQGTGAADDSGLPNDRFFAVRPEGSVSTLKIQRTERGDSAVYLCASSLTRGPSYEQYFGPGTRLTVT.

The chain is built from TRBV11-3 and TRBJ2-7; the match to TRBD1 covers 10 bases. Germline values: CDR1 SGHNT, CDR2 YENEEA. The trim removed 0 bases at V and 2 bases at J, leaving 4 bases unmatched. The CDR3 sequence is 16 residues long. The chain's CDR3 is CASSLDSGTGAYEQYF. CDR3 nucleotides: TGTGCCAGCAGCTTAGATTCCGGGACAGGGGCCTACGAGCAGTACTTC.

This clone has a handful of counts. The rearrangement uses TRBV29-1 and TRBJ2-2, with a possible D match to TRBD1 (6 bases). There are 13 residues in the CDR3. Germline V gene sequence: CDR1 SQVTM, CDR2 ANQGSEA. Trimming removed 7 bases from V and 4 bases from J, with 13 bases in between. CDR3 loop: CSAGAASTGELFF. CDR3 bases: TGCAGCGCAGGGGCGGCGAGCACCGGGGAGCTGTTTTTT.

J is TRBJ1-1 and V is TRBV11-2; D is uncertain. This CDR3 region has 14 residues. From germline, CDR1 is SGHAT and CDR2 FQNNGV. V was cut by 3 bases and J by 0 bases, with 8 bases left in between. The CDR3 nucleotides are TGTGCCAGCAGCTTTCAGGTTATGAACACTGAAGCTTTCTTT. This sequence encodes CASSFQVMNTEAFF. Drawing the rest from reference TRBV11-2 and TRBJ1-1, the complete variable domain is EAGVAQSPRYKIIEKRQSVAFWCNPISGHATLYWYQQILGQGPKLLIQFQNNGVVDDSQLPKDRFSAERLKGVDSTLKIQPAKLEDSAVYLCASSFQVMNTEAFFGQGTRLTVV.

The chain combines TRBV19 with TRBJ2-3; D is unresolved. Looked up from germline, CDR1 is LNHDA and CDR2 is SQIVND (reference sequence). The CDR3 length is 13 residues. V dropped 6 bases and J dropped 5 bases, with 12 bases sitting between them. The DNA for the CDR3 is TGTGCCAGTAGGACCAGGCCGCAAGATACGCAGTATTTT. Protein product: CASRTRPQDTQYF.

J is TRBJ1-4 and V is TRBV3-1 (or the pseudogene TRBV3-2); D is unclear. CDR1 and CDR2 from the germline V gene are LGHDT and YNNKEL (reference sequence). Trimming took 1 base from V and 7 from J, leaving 10 bases between them. CDR3 length: 14 amino acids. DNA of the CDR3: TGTGCCAGCAGCCAAGTAGGAGGCGGTGAAAAACTGTTTTTT. Its protein is CASSQVGGGEKLFF.

A word on this clone: Other DNA sequences of this sample code for an identical CDR3. The chain employs TRBV7-2 and TRBJ2-7, with D uncertain. Trimming shortened V by 5 bases and J by 2 bases, and 4 bases separated the two germline ends. This CDR3 contains 11 residues. Germline V gene sequence: CDR1 SGHTA, CDR2 FQGNSA. The DNA for the CDR3 is TGTGCCAGCAGCCCTGCCTACGAGCAGTACTTC. It is translated as CASSPAYEQYF. Based on the CDR3 plus reference TRBV7-2 and TRBJ2-7, the full variable domain is GAGVSQSPSNKVTEKGKDVELRCDPISGHTALYWYRQSLGQGLEFLIYFQGNSAPDKSGLPSDRFSAERTGGSVSTLTIQRTQQEDSAVYLCASSPAYEQYFGPGTRLTVT.

The rearrangement links TRBV29-1 to TRBJ2-7, with D possibly being TRBD1 (5 bases). CDR1 is SQVTM, CDR2 ANQGSEA, per germline. The CDR3 has 12 amino acids. V dropped 4 bases and J dropped 0 bases, with 7 bases sitting between them. The CDR3: CSVARASYEQYF. The CDR3 bases are TGCAGCGTTGCCAGGGCCTCCTACGAGCAGTACTTC.

This chain joins TRBV10-2 and TRBJ1-1, with D perhaps TRBD1 (5 bases). Germline CDR1 WSHSY, CDR2 SAAADI. V was shortened by 6 bases and J by 7 bases, with 15 bases between the two germline ends. The CDR3 covers 13 residues. CDR3 amino acids: CASRADSIGEAFF. CDR3 DNA: TGCGCCAGCAGAGCCGACAGCATTGGTGAAGCTTTCTTT.

The genes are TRBV6-4 and TRBJ1-2, with TRBD1 matching 7 bases. This CDR3 contains 14 residues. The J segment lost 13 bases and the V segment lost 4 bases, leaving 15 bases of the junction unmatched. The germline V gene has CDR1 MRHNA and CDR2 SNTAGT. CDR3: CASSVEDRDSPGTF. CDR3 coding DNA: TGTGCCAGCAGTGTAGAGGACCGGGACAGCCCGGGCACCTTC.

The chain couples TRBV7-2 to TRBJ2-7, with D possibly matching TRBD2 (6 bases). V was trimmed by 4 bases and J by 2 bases, leaving 12 bases between them. The CDR3 has 14 residues. Germline-derived CDR1 and CDR2 are SGHTA and FQGNSA. This CDR3 is CASSSGLRTYEQYF. The CDR3 bases are TGTGCCAGCAGCTCGGGACTGAGAACCTACGAGCAGTACTTC.

As DNA, the CDR3 is TGTGCCAGCAGCTCCACCGGGACTACCGCAGAGACCCAGTACTTC. It specifies CASSSTGTTAETQYF. The V call is TRBV7-3, the J call TRBJ2-5, with 7 bases that match TRBD2. V lost 4 bases to trimming and J lost 4 bases; unmatched junction nucleotides: 9. The germline CDR1 and CDR2 sequences are SGHTA and FQGTGA. The CDR3 length is 15 residues.

The V call is TRBV16, the J call TRBJ1-2; D is ambiguous. V was shortened by 0 bases and J by 5 bases, with 7 bases between the two germline ends. There are 13 residues in the CDR3. The V gene's germline CDR1 is KGHSY and CDR2 FQNENV. CDR3 nucleotides: TGTGCCAGCAGCCAATCGGGCGGGTATGGCTACACCTTC. This sequence encodes CASSQSGGYGYTF.

The chain employs TRBV18 and TRBJ1-1; D is undetermined. This CDR3 contains 12 residues. Germline-derived CDR1 and CDR2 are KGHSH and LQKENI. V was shortened by 6 bases and J by 2 bases, with 7 bases between the two germline ends. The chain's CDR3 is CASSAGNTEAFF. The CDR3 DNA follows: TGTGCCAGCTCTGCAGGTAACACTGAAGCTTTCTTT.

The chain carries TRBV6-2 or TRBV6-3 and TRBJ1-5, with 8 bases identical to TRBD1. This CDR3 spans 14 amino acids. V shed 5 bases, J shed 6 bases, and the junction held 6 bases outside the gene matches. Germline loops: CDR1 MNHEY, CDR2 SVGEGT. CDR3: CASSDTGGLQPQHF. In DNA, the CDR3 is TGTGCCAGCAGTGATACAGGGGGTCTTCAGCCCCAGCATTTT.

V usage is TRBV7-2 and J usage is TRBJ2-7; 10 nucleotides agree with TRBD2. The germline gives CDR1 SGHTA, CDR2 FQGNSA. The CDR3 contains 15 residues. V lost 2 bases to trimming and J lost 2 bases; unmatched junction nucleotides: 3. The CDR3 nucleotides are TGTGCCAGCAGCTTAAATAGCGGGGGGCCCTACGAGCAGTACTTC. This gives the protein CASSLNSGGPYEQYF.

V usage is TRBV29-1 and J usage is TRBJ1-2; 9 bases are shared with TRBD1. This CDR3 region has 14 residues. With V trimmed by 1 base and J by 4 bases, 4 bases remained unmatched. Germline V gene lookup returns CDR1 SQVTM and CDR2 ANQGSEA. The CDR3, as DNA: TGCAGCGTTGAAGGGACAGGGGACGCCTATGGCTACACCTTC. As protein: CSVEGTGDAYGYTF. Full variable domain (missing parts from reference TRBV29-1 and TRBJ1-2): SAVISQKPSRDICQRGTSLTIQCQVDSQVTMMFWYRQQPGQSLTLIATANQGSEATYESGFVIDKFPISRPNLTFSTLTVSNMSPEDSSIYLCSVEGTGDAYGYTFGSGTRLTVV.

This chain joins TRBV9 and TRBJ1-2, with 7 bases aligning to TRBD1. Germline lookup yields CDR1 SGDLS and CDR2 YYNGEE. The CDR3 is made up of 17 amino acids. The V segment lost 3 bases and the J segment 4 bases; nucleotides outside the gene matches: 15. CDR3 in amino acids: CASSETRNPTGAYGYTF. Here the CDR3 DNA reads TGTGCCAGCAGCGAGACTCGCAATCCTACAGGGGCCTATGGCTACACCTTC.

The gene calls are TRBV4-2 and TRBJ1-5; 7 bases match TRBD1. The length of the CDR3 is 15 residues. J was trimmed by 4 bases and V by 1 base; bases with no gene match: 4. CDR1 and CDR2 (germline): LGHNA, YNFKEQ. The CDR3 DNA is TGTGCCAGCAGCCAAGTAGGGACAGATAATCAGCCCCAGCATTTT. Protein sequence: CASSQVGTDNQPQHF.

Comment on this clone: The same CDR3 is also encoded by other DNA sequences in this sample. This chain links TRBV15 with TRBJ2-7; 10 nucleotides match TRBD1. CDR3 size: 14 residues. The J segment lost 4 bases and the V segment lost 3 bases, leaving 3 bases of the junction unmatched. CDR1 and CDR2 from the germline V gene are LNHNV and YYDKDF (reference sequence). In DNA, the CDR3 is TGTGCCACCAGCAGGGCGGGACAGGGGTACGAGCAGTACTTC. Translated: CATSRAGQGYEQYF. The full variable domain, rest sourced from reference TRBV15 and TRBJ2-7, is DAMVIQNPRYQVTQFGKPVTLSCSQTLNHNVMYWYQQKSSQAPKLLFHYYDKDFNNEADTPDNFQSRRPNTSFCFLDIRSPGLGDTAMYLCATSRAGQGYEQYFGPGTRLTVT.

The chain joins TRBV28 to TRBJ1-1; 8 positions match TRBD1. This CDR3 contains 14 residues. V shed 4 bases and J 4 bases; nucleotides not matched to a gene: 5. Germline values: CDR1 MDHEN, CDR2 SYDVKM. The CDR3 spells CASSSRGRTTEAFF. As DNA, the CDR3 is TGTGCCAGCAGTTCCAGGGGGCGTACCACTGAAGCTTTCTTT.